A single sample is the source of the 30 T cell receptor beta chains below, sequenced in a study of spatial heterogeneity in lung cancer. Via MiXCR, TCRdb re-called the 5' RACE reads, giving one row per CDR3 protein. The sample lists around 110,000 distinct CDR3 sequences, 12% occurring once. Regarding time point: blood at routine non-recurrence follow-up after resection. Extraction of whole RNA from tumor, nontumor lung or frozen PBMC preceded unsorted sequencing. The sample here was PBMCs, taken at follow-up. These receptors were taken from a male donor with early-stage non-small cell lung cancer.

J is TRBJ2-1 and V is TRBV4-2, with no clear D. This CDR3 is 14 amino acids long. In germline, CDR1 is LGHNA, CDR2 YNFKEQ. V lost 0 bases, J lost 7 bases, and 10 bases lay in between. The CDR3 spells CASSQDTTVNEQFF. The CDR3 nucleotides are TGTGCCAGCAGCCAAGATACTACGGTGAATGAGCAGTTCTTC.

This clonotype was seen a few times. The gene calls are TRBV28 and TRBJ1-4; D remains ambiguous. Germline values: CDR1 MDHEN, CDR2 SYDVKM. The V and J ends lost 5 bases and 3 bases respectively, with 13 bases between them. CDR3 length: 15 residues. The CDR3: CASSPIRPANEKLFF. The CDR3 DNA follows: TGTGCCAGCAGTCCTATAAGGCCAGCTAATGAAAAACTGTTTTTT.

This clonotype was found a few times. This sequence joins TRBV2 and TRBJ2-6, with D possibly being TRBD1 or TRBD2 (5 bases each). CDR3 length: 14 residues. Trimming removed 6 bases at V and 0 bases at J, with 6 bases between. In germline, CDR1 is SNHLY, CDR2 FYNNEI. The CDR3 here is CASRRGSGANVLTF. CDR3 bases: TGTGCCAGCAGGAGGGGCTCTGGGGCCAACGTCCTGACTTTC.

The CDR3 nucleotides read TGTGCCAGCAGTCAACAAAGGGGGGCAGATACGCAGTATTTT. This codes for CASSQQRGADTQYF. V and J are TRBV2 and TRBJ2-3; D possibly matches TRBD1 or TRBD2 (6 bases each). V lost 5 bases, J lost 4 bases, and 13 bases lay in between. CDR1 SNHLY and CDR2 FYNNEI come from the germline V gene. The CDR3 contains 14 residues.

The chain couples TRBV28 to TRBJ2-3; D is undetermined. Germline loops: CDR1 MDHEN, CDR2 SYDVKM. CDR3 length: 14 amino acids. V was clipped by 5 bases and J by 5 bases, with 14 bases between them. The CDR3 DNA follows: TGTGCCAGCAGTCCCTGGGGTGTTGGAGATACGCAGTATTTT. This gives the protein CASSPWGVGDTQYF.

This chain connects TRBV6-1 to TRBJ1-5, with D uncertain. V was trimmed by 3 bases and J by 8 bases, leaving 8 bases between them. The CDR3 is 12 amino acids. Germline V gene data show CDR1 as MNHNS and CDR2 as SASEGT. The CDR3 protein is CASSDLAKPQHF. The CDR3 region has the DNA TGTGCCAGCAGTGATTTGGCGAAGCCCCAGCATTTT.

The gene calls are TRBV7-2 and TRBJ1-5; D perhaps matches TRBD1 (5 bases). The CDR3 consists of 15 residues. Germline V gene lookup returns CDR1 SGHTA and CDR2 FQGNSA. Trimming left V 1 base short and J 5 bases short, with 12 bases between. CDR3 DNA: TGTGCCAGCAGCTTAGGGCAGGGCGCATATCAGCCCCAGCATTTT. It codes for CASSLGQGAYQPQHF.

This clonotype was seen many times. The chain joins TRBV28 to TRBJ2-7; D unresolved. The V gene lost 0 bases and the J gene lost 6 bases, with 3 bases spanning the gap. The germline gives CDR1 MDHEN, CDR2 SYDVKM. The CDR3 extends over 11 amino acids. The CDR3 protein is CASSLWSEQYF. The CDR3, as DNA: TGTGCCAGCAGTTTATGGAGCGAGCAGTACTTC.

CDR3 residues: CASTGQNNQPQHF. As DNA, the CDR3 is TGTGCCAGCACCGGACAGAACAATCAGCCCCAGCATTTT. The J gene is TRBJ1-5, the V gene TRBV2; maybe TRBD1 (6 bases). The germline CDR1 and CDR2 sequences are SNHLY and FYNNEI. Trimming took 7 bases from V and 3 from J, leaving 10 bases between them. CDR3 size: 13 residues.

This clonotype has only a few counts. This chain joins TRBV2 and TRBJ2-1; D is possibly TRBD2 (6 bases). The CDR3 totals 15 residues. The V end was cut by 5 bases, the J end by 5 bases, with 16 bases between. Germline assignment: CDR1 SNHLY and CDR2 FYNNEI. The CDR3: CASSIFRGNDNEQFF. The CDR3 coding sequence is TGTGCCAGCAGTATTTTCCGGGGGAACGACAATGAGCAGTTCTTC.

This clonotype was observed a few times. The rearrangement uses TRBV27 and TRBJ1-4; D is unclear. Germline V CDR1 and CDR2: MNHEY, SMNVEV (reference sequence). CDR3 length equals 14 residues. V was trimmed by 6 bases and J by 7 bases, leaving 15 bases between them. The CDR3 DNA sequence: TGTGCCAGCAGACCCCTGGACGGAATTGAAAAACTGTTTTTT. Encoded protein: CASRPLDGIEKLFF.

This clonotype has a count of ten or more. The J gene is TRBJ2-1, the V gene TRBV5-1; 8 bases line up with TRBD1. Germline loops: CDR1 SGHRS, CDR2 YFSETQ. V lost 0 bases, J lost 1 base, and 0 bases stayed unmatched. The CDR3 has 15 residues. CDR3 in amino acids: CASSLGQGSYNEQFF. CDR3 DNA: TGCGCCAGCAGCTTGGGACAGGGGTCCTACAATGAGCAGTTCTTC.

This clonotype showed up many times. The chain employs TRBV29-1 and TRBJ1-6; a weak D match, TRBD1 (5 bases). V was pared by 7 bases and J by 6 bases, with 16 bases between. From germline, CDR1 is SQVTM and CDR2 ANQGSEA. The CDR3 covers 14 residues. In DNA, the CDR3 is TGCAGCGCCCTAGATGGGGGGACTAATTCACCCCTCCACTTT. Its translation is CSALDGGTNSPLHF.

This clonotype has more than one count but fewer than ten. Here the CDR3 reads CSAGPPSGLGNQPQHF. In nucleotides, the CDR3 is TGCAGTGCCGGGCCCCCCAGTGGTTTGGGCAATCAGCCCCAGCATTTT. V gene TRBV20-1 combines with J gene TRBJ1-5; no clear D gene. The CDR3 runs 16 residues. Trimming took 6 bases from V and 2 from J, leaving 20 bases between them. Germline V gene sequence: CDR1 DFQATT, CDR2 SNEGSKA (reference sequence).

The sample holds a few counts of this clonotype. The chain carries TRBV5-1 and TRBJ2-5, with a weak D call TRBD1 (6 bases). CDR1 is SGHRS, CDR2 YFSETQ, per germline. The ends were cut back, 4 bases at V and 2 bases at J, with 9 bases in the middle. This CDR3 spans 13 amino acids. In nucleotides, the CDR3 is TGCGCCAGCAGCCACGGACAGCAAGAGACCCAGTACTTC. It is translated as CASSHGQQETQYF.

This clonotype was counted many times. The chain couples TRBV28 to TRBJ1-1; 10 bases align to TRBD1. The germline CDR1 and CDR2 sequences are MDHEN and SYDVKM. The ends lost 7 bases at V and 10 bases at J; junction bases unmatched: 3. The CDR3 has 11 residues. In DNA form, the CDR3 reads TGTGCCAGCACCTGGACAGGGGGAGCTTTCTTT. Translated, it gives CASTWTGGAFF. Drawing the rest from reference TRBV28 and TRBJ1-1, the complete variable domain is DVKVTQSSRYLVKRTGEKVFLECVQDMDHENMFWYRQDPGLGLRLIYFSYDVKMKEKGDIPEGYSVSREKKERFSLILESASTNQTSMYLCASTWTGGAFFGQGTRLTVV.

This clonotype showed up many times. The CDR3 spells CASGTGDHQPQHF. In DNA, the CDR3 is TGTGCCAGCGGGACAGGGGATCATCAGCCCCAGCATTTT. This chain uses TRBV28 with TRBJ1-5; 10 nucleotides align to TRBD1. Germline assignment: CDR1 MDHEN and CDR2 SYDVKM. The CDR3 is 13 residues long. J was trimmed by 5 bases and V by 8 bases; bases with no gene match: 3.

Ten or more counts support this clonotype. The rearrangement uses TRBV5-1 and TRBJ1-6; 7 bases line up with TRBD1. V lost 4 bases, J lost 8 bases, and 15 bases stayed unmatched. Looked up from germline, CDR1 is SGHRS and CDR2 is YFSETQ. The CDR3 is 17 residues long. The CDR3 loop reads CASSLDLPGTADSPLHF. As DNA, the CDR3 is TGCGCCAGCAGCCTAGACCTTCCCGGGACAGCAGATTCACCCCTCCACTTT.

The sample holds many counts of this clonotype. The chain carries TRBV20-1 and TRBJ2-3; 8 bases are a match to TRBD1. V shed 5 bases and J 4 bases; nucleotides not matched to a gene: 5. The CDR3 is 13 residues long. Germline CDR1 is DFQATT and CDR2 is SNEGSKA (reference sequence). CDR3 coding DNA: TGCAGTGCTCCCAGGGGGCTCCCAGATACGCAGTATTTT. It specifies CSAPRGLPDTQYF.

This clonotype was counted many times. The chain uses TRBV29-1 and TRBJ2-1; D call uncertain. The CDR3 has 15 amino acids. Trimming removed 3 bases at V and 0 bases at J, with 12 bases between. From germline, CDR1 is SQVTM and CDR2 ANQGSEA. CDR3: CSVDYSMASYNEQFF. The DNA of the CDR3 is TGCAGCGTTGATTACAGCATGGCCTCCTACAATGAGCAGTTCTTC.

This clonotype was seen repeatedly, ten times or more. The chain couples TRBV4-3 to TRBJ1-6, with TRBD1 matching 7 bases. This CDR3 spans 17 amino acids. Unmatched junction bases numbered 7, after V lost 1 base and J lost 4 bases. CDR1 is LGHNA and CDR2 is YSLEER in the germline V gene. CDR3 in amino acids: CASSQAATGKYNSPLHF. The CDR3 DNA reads TGCGCCAGCAGCCAAGCCGCGACAGGGAAGTATAATTCACCCCTCCACTTT.

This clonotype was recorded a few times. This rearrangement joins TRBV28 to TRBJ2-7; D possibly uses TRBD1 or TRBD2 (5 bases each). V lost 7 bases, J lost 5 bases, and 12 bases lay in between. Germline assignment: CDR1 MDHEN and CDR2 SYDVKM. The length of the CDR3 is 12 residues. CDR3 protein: CASNPQGHEQYF. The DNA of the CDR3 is TGTGCCAGCAATCCGCAGGGACACGAGCAGTACTTC.

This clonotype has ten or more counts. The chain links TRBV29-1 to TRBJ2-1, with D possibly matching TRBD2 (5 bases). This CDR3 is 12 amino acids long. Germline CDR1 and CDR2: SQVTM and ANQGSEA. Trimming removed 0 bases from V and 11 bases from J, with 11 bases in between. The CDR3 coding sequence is TGCAGCGTTGAAGATCCTCGAGGGAAGCAGTTCTTC. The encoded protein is CSVEDPRGKQFF.

The CDR3 sequence is CAWTENQSGNTIYF. The CDR3 DNA is TGTGCCTGGACAGAAAACCAATCTGGAAACACCATATATTTT. The V and J genes are TRBV30 and TRBJ1-3, with D unclear. V lost 4 bases and J 1 base, leaving 11 bases between the germline ends. Germline CDR1 GTSNPN, CDR2 SVGIG (reference sequence). The CDR3 length is 14 residues.

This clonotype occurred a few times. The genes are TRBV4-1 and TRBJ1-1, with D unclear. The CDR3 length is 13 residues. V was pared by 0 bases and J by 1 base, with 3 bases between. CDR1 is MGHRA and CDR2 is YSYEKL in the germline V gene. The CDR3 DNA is TGCGCCAGCAGCCAAGATTGGAACACTGAAGCTTTCTTT. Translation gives CASSQDWNTEAFF.

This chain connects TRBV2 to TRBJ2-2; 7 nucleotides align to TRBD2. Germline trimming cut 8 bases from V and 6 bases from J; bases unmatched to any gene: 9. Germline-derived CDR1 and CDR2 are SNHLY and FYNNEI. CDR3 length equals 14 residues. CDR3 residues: CASLRGVASGELFF. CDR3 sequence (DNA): TGTGCCAGCCTCCGGGGGGTGGCGTCCGGGGAGCTGTTTTTT.

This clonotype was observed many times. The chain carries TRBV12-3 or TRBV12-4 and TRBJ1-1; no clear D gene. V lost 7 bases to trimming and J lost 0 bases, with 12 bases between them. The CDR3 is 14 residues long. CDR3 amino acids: CASMSSNMNTEAFF. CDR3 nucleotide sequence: TGTGCCAGCATGAGCAGTAACATGAACACTGAAGCTTTCTTT.

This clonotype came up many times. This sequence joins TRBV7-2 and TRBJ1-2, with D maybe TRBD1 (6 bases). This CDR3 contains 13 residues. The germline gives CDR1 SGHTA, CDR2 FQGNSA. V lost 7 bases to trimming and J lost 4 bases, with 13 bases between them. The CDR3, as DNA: TGTGCCAGCAATCTCAGGGGAAGCTATGGCTACACCTTC. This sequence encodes CASNLRGSYGYTF.

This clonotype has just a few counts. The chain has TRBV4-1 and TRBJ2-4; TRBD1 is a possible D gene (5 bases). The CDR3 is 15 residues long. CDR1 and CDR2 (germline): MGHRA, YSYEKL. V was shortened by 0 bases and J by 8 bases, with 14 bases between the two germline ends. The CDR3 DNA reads TGCGCCAGCAGCCAAGATTCAGGGATTGGTGACATTCAGTACTTC. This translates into CASSQDSGIGDIQYF.

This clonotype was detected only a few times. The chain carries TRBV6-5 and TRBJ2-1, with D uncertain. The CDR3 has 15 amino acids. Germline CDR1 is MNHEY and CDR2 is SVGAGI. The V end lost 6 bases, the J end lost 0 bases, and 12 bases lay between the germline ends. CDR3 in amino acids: CASSPLPDSYNEQFF. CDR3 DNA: TGTGCCAGCAGCCCGCTTCCGGACTCCTACAATGAGCAGTTCTTC.